The rows below give T cell receptor beta chains drawn from one sample of a study of T-cell reconstitution after alpha-beta-depleted transplantation in children. A single record per CDR3 protein comes from TCRdb applying MiXCR to the PCR reads. Of some 150,000 distinct CDR3 sequences in the sample, 8.8% were seen once. The sample consisted of PBMCs, mostly from graft donor cells, taken 180 days after TCRalphabeta/CD19-depleted stem cell transplant. The source is a female patient aged 2 to 10 who had a stem cell transplant for congenital amegakaryocytic thrombocytopenia, so the T cells may come from the graft donor. Both conserved end residues are part of each CDR3. D genes are given only for firm matches. A row's size may be missing; if present it is once, few, many or a size class.

TRBV28,many,TRBJ2-3,.,TGTGCCAGCAGTTTAGACGGGTTGGATACGCAGTATTTT,CASSLDGLDTQYF
TRBV5-1,many,TRBJ2-7,TRBD1,TGCGCCAGCAGCTTGGACGGGACAGGGGGCGAGCAGTACTTC,CASSLDGTGGEQYF
TRBV12-3/TRBV12-4,medium-sized,TRBJ2-7,.,TGTGCCAGCAGTTTTACAGGGTCCCCCGCCTACGAGCAGTACTTC,CASSFTGSPAYEQYF
TRBV5-1,many,TRBJ2-3,TRBD2,TGCGCCAGCAGCTTGGGACTAGCGGGAGCCCAGGGCACAGATACGCAGTATTTT,CASSLGLAGAQGTDTQYF
TRBV6-5,many,TRBJ2-2,TRBD1,TGTGCCAGCAGTAACAGGGGCCCGGGCACCGGGGAGCTGTTTTTT,CASSNRGPGTGELFF
TRBV9,many,TRBJ1-2,TRBD1,TGTGCCAGCACCGCCGGACAGGGCTGGGGCTACACCTTC,CASTAGQGWGYTF
TRBV7-9,.,TRBJ2-7,TRBD2,TGTGCCAGCAGCCCGAGACTAGCGGGAGAACAAGAGCAGTACTTC,CASSPRLAGEQEQYF
TRBV3-1,few,TRBJ1-5,.,TGTGCCACCAGCCAAGAGTCGGCCAGGGTAAGCAATCAGCCCCAGCATTTT,CATSQESARVSNQPQHF
TRBV20-1,.,TRBJ1-5,TRBD1,TGCAGTGCCCTGGGACAGCTGGACAATCAGCCCCAGCATTTT,CSALGQLDNQPQHF
TRBV5-1,few,TRBJ2-6,TRBD1,TGCGCCAGCAGCTTGGCCCCGGGACAGCGCTCTGGGGCCAACGTCCTGACTTTC,CASSLAPGQRSGANVLTF
TRBV29-1,few,TRBJ2-1,.,TGCAGCGTTGAAGATCCGGGGCTAGCGCTCAACAATGAGCAGTTCTTC,CSVEDPGLALNNEQFF
TRBV12-3/TRBV12-4,many,TRBJ2-1,.,TGTGCCAGCAGTTTGTATCGGGGACACTCCTACAATGAGCAGTTCTTC,CASSLYRGHSYNEQFF
TRBV12-3/TRBV12-4,many,TRBJ2-3,.,TGTGCCAGCAGTCCCCGGGAGCTTAAAGATACGCAGTATTTT,CASSPRELKDTQYF
TRBV6-1,.,TRBJ1-6,.,TGTGCCAGCACTATAAGTGGGACATCATATTCACCCCTCCACTTT,CASTISGTSYSPLHF
TRBV7-2,many,TRBJ1-6,TRBD1,TGTGCCAGCAGCTCCGTTCGACAGGGCCGGTCACCCCTCCACTTT,CASSSVRQGRSPLHF
TRBV20-1,.,TRBJ2-5,TRBD2,TGCAGTGCTAGACCTAGCGGGAGAGAGACCCAGTACTTC,CSARPSGRETQYF
TRBV5-6,many,TRBJ2-7,.,TGTGCCAGCAGCTTGCGGGCCGGACAGCCCTCCTACGAGCAGTACTTC,CASSLRAGQPSYEQYF
TRBV12-3/TRBV12-4,many,TRBJ2-4,.,TGTGCCAGCAGTCCCAGAAAAAACATTCAGTACTTC,CASSPRKNIQYF
TRBV9,many,TRBJ2-3,.,TGTGCCAGCAGCTCTCAGGTGGCGGGCGGCACAGATACGCAGTATTTT,CASSSQVAGGTDTQYF
TRBV3-1,many,TRBJ1-3,TRBD1,TGTGCCAGCAGCCCCCGGACAGGGAATGGAAACACCATATATTTT,CASSPRTGNGNTIYF
TRBV7-2,many,TRBJ2-3,.,TGTGCCAGCAGCTTGCTAGTGGGGGGCCCAGATACGCAGTATTTT,CASSLLVGGPDTQYF
TRBV28,many,TRBJ2-1,.,TGTGCCAGTGGGACTCCCTCCTACAATGAGCAGTTCTTC,CASGTPSYNEQFF
TRBV28,many,TRBJ2-7,TRBD1,TGTGCCAGCAGTTCCCCCAGAACCGACAGGGTATTCTACGAGCAGTACTTC,CASSSPRTDRVFYEQYF
TRBV5-6,many,TRBJ2-7,TRBD2,TGTGCCAGCAGCTTGGCAGCGGGAGTGCCCAACTACGAGCAGTACTTC,CASSLAAGVPNYEQYF
TRBV20-1,many,TRBJ2-2,.,TGCAGTGCGGCCCTGGAGGGACCGAGCGGGGAGCTGTTTTTT,CSAALEGPSGELFF
TRBV6-5,.,TRBJ1-1,.,TGTGCCAGCAGTTACGTCGGGATTAGGGACACTGAAGCTTTCTTT,CASSYVGIRDTEAFF
TRBV28,many,TRBJ2-3,.,TGTGCCAGCAGTCCCCCTCTGGAAGGAGATACGCAGTATTTT,CASSPPLEGDTQYF
TRBV10-3,few,TRBJ2-1,.,TGTGCCATCAGTGATAGCCCGGGCCAAGGGAGCGTGTACAATGAGCAGTTCTTC,CAISDSPGQGSVYNEQFF
TRBV10-3,.,TRBJ2-5,TRBD1,TGTGCCACCCAAAGGGGACAGAGTCAAGAGACCCAGTACTTC,CATQRGQSQETQYF
TRBV12-3/TRBV12-4,many,TRBJ2-2,.,TGTGCCAGCACCAAGGGGGTTTCCGGGGAGCTGTTTTTT,CASTKGVSGELFF
TRBV24-1,.,TRBJ2-1,.,TGTGCCACCAGTGACCCATGGGGGGATGAGCATTTCTTC,CATSDPWGDEHFF
TRBV6-1,few,TRBJ1-2,TRBD1,TGTGCCAGCAGCCTACAGGGGCATTATCCACGCTATGGCTACACCTTC,CASSLQGHYPRYGYTF
TRBV20-1,few,TRBJ1-2,.,TGCAGTGCCCCGGTCCGGGACAAACCGAAAGGCTACACCTTC,CSAPVRDKPKGYTF
TRBV29-1,many,TRBJ1-2,TRBD1,TGCAGCGTTGAAGTGACAGGGGTGATCGACTATGGCTACACCTTC,CSVEVTGVIDYGYTF
TRBV3-1,.,TRBJ2-7,TRBD2,TGTGCCTGCAGCCAAGCTTGGGACTACTTCGCCGAGCAGTACTTC,CACSQAWDYFAEQYF
TRBV28,many,TRBJ1-1,.,TGTGCCAGCAGCCCCGAGGTAGGACGGACTGAAGCTTTCTTT,CASSPEVGRTEAFF
TRBV20-1,few,TRBJ1-5,.,TGCAGTGCGAGCTGGGGGAATCAGCCCCAGCATTTT,CSASWGNQPQHF
TRBV28,many,TRBJ2-6,.,TGTGCCAGCACCGCGTCTGGGGCCAACGTCCTGACTTTC,CASTASGANVLTF
TRBV6-1,many,TRBJ2-5,.,TGTGCCAGCAGTCCCCCTTTCAGGGTAGTACGGGAGACCCAGTACTTC,CASSPPFRVVRETQYF
TRBV5-6,.,TRBJ2-7,.,TGTGCCATCGGCGCCGGGACACCCTCCTACGAGCAGTACTTC,CAIGAGTPSYEQYF